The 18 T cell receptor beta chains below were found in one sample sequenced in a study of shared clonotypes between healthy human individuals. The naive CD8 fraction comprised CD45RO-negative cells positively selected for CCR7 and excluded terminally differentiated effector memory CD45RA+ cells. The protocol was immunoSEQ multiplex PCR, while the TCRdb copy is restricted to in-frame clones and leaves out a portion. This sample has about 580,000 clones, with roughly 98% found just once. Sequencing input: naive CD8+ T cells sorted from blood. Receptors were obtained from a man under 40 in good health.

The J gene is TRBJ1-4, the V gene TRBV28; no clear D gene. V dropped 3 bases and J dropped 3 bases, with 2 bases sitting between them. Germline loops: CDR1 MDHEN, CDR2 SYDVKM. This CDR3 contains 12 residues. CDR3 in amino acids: CASSLSNEKLFF. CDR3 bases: TGTGCCAGCAGTTTGTCTAATGAAAAACTGTTTTTT.

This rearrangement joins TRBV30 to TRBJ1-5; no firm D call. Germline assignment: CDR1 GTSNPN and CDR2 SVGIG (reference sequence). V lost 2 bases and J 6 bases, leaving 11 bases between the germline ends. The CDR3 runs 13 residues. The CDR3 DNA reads TGTGCCTGGAGTAAGGGAGGCGGTCAGCCCCAGCATTTT. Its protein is CAWSKGGGQPQHF.

DNA of the CDR3: TGTGCCAGCAGCTCGGACCCCCCTGGTGAGCAGTTCTTC. It translates to CASSSDPPGEQFF. The chain carries TRBV7-6 and TRBJ2-1, with D uncertain. Trimming left V 4 bases short and J 9 bases short, with 13 bases between. The CDR3 totals 13 residues. Germline CDR1 is SGHVS and CDR2 is FNYEAQ.

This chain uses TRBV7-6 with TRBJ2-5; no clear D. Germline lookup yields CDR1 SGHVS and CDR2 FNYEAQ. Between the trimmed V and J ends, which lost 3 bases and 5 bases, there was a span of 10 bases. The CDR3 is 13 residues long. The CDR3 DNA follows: TGTGCCAGCAGCTTTTACGTCCAGGAGACCCAGTACTTC. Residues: CASSFYVQETQYF.

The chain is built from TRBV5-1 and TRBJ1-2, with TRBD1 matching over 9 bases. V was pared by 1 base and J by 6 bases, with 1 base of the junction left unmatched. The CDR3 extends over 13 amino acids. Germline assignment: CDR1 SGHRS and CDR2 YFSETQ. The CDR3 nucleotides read TGCGCCAGCAGCTTGTGGACAGGGGATGGCTACACCTTC. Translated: CASSLWTGDGYTF.

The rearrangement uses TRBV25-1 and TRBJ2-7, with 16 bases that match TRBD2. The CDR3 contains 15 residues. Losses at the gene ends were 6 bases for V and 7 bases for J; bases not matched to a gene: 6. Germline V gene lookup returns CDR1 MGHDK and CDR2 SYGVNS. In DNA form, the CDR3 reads TGTGCCAGCAGGGGACTAGCGGGAGGGCCGGGGGAGCAGTACTTC. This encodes CASRGLAGGPGEQYF.

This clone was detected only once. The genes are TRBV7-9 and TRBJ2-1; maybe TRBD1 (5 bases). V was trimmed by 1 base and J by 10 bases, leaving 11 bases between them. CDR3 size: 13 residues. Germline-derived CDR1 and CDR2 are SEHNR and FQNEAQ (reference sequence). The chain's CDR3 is CASSLVDTREQFF. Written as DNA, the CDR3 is TGTGCCAGCAGCTTAGTGGACACCAGGGAGCAGTTCTTC.

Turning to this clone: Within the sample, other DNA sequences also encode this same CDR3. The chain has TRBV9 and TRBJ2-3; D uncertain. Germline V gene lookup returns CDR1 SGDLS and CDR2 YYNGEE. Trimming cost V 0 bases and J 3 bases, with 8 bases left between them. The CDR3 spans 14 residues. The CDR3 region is CASSVDLGTDTQYF. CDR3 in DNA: TGTGCCAGCAGCGTAGATTTGGGTACAGATACGCAGTATTTT. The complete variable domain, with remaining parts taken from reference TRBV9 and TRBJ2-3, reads DSGVTQTPKHLITATGQRVTLRCSPRSGDLSVYWYQQSLDQGLQFLIQYYNGEERAKGNILERFSAQQFPDLHSELNLSSLELGDSALYFCASSVDLGTDTQYFGPGTRLTVL.

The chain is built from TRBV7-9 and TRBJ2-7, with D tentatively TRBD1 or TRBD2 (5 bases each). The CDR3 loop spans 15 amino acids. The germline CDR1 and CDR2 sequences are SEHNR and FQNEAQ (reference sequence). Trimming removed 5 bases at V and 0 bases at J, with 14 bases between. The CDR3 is CASSPISGSSYEQYF. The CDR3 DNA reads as TGTGCCAGCAGCCCAATCTCAGGGAGCTCCTACGAGCAGTACTTC.

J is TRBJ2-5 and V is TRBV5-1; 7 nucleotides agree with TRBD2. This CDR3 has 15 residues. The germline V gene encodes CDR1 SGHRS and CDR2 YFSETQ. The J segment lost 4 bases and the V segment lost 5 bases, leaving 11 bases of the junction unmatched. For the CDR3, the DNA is TGCGCCAGCAGGTCCTCTTCGTCGGGGGGAGAGACCCAGTACTTC. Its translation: CASRSSSSGGETQYF.

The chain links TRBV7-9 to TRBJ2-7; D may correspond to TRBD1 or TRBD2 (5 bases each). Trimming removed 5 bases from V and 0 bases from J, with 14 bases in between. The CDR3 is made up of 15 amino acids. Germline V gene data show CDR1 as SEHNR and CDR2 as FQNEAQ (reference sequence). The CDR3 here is CASSQRPGPSYEQYF. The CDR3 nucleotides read TGTGCCAGCAGCCAGCGGCCGGGACCCTCCTACGAGCAGTACTTC.

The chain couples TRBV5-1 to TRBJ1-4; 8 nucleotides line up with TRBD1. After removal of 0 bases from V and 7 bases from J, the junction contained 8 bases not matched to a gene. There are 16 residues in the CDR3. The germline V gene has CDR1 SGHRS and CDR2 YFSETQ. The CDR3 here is CASSLVDRAIGEKLFF. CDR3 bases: TGCGCCAGCAGCTTGGTGGACAGGGCCATAGGTGAAAAACTGTTTTTT.

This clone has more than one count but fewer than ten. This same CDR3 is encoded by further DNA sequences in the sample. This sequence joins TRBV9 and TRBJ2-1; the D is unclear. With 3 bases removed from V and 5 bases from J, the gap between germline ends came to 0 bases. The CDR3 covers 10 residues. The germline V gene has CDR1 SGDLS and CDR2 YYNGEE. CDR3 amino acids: CASSDNEQFF. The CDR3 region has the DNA TGTGCCAGCAGCGACAATGAGCAGTTCTTC.

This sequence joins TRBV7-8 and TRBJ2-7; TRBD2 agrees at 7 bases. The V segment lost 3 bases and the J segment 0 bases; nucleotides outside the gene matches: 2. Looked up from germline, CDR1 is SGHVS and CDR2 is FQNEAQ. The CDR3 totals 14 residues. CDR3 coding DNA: TGTGCCAGCAGCTTCAGGGACTACTCCTACGAGCAGTACTTC. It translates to CASSFRDYSYEQYF.

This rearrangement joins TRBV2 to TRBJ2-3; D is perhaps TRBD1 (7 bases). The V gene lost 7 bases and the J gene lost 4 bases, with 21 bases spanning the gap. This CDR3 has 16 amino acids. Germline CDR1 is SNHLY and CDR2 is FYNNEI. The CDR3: CASIRSWQGGSDTQYF. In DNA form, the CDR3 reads TGTGCCAGCATTCGAAGTTGGCAGGGGGGTTCAGATACGCAGTATTTT.

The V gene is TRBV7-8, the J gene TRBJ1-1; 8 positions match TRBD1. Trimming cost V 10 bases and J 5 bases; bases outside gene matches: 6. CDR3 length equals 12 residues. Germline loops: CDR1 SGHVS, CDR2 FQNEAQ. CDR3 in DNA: TGTGCCACCACAGGGGGGGGGACTGAAGCTTTCTTT. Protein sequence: CATTGGGTEAFF.

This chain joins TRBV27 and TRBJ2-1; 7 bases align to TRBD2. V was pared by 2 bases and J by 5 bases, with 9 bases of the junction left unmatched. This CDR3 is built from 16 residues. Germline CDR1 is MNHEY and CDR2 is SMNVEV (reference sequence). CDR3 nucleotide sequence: TGTGCCAGCAGTTTAAAAGGTAGCGGGCGAAACAATGAGCAGTTCTTC. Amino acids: CASSLKGSGRNNEQFF.

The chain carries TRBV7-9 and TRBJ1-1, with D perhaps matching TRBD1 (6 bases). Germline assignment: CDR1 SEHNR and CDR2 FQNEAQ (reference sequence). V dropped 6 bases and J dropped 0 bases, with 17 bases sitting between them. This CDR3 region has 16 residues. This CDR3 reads CASSQPGAGMNTEAFF. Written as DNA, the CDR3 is TGTGCCAGCAGTCAACCGGGGGCCGGGATGAACACTGAAGCTTTCTTT.